The present TCR beta chain was sequenced within a study of shared clonotypes between healthy human individuals. Findings and caveats of the study: Non-shared clonotypes had lower generation probabilities than those shared by all four donors.

TCRdb's copy holds only in-frame clones and misses some; the assay was immunoSEQ multiplex PCR. The table lists about 2.3 million clones, 85% to 95% of them singletons, with 0.39% in the top ten. Germline CDR1 MDHEN, CDR2 SYDVKM. Between the trimmed V and J ends, which lost 2 bases and 5 bases, there was a span of 7 bases. The CDR3 loop spans 13 amino acids. On this clone itself: Antigen: not known.

The material sequenced was naive CD4+ T cells from PBMCs. This sample's subset: CD45RA+ positively selected. The chain carries TRBV28 and TRBJ1-5; D not resolved. The sequence derives from a man aged 18 to 29 in good health. Some clones in this sample may be carry-over from other donors' samples. Here the CDR3 DNA reads TGTGCCAGCAGTTTACCCCCCCATCAGCCCCAGCATTTT. This sequence encodes CASSLPPHQPQHF.